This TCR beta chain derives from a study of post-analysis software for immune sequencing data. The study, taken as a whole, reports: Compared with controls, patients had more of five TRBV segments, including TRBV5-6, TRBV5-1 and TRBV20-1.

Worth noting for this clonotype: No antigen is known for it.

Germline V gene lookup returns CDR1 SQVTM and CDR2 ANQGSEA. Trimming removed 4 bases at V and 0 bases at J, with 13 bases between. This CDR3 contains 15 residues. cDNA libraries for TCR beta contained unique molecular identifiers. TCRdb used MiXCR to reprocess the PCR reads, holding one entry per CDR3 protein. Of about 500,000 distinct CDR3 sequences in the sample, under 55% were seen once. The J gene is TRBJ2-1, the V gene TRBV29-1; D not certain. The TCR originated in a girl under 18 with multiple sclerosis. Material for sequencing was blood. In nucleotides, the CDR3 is TGCAGCGTTGGGGGTCTCGATAGCTCCTACAATGAGCAGTTCTTC. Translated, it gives CSVGGLDSSYNEQFF.